The 28 T cell receptor beta chains in this list originate from one sample, sequenced in a study of low-dose radiotherapy and immunotherapy resistance in tumors. First-strand cDNA relied on TRAV- and TRBV-specific primers spanning alpha and beta chains. The authors amplified TCRs for about 18 PCR cycles with a constant-region primer and a V-primer adapter. Each CDR3 protein gets one entry after TCRdb re-called the reads with MiXCR. The sample has 100,000 or so distinct CDR3 sequences, more than 8% seen once. Time point described: before trial treatment. The sequenced sample was PBMCs, obtained before treatment. All receptors come from a male donor with prostate cancer.

This clonotype was detected many times. The chain carries TRBV30 and TRBJ2-3; D gene unclear. The CDR3 runs to 13 residues. CDR1 and CDR2 from the germline V gene are GTSNPN and SVGIG (reference sequence). V was trimmed by 2 bases and J by 4 bases, leaving 10 bases between them. CDR3 sequence reads: CAWSRSAPDTQYF. CDR3 bases: TGTGCCTGGAGTCGCTCGGCCCCAGATACGCAGTATTTT.

CDR3 DNA sequence: TGTGCCAGCAGCTTAGGACTAGATAGCTCCTACAATGAGCAGTTCTTC. Translated: CASSLGLDSSYNEQFF. V gene TRBV11-2 combines with J gene TRBJ2-1, with a weak D call TRBD2 (6 bases). V dropped 1 base and J dropped 0 bases, with 10 bases sitting between them. This CDR3 comprises 16 residues. Germline assignment: CDR1 SGHAT and CDR2 FQNNGV.

This clonotype was counted ten times or more. The CDR3 DNA sequence: TGCGCCAGCAGCCCCGGACATACGAACACCGGGGAGCTGTTTTTT. The encoded protein is CASSPGHTNTGELFF. The V call is TRBV5-1, the J call TRBJ2-2, with D perhaps matching TRBD1 (5 bases). In germline, CDR1 is SGHRS, CDR2 YFSETQ. Trimming removed 4 bases at V and 0 bases at J, with 10 bases between. The CDR3 has 15 amino acids.

The sample holds many counts of this clonotype. This sequence joins TRBV28 and TRBJ1-2, with 7 bases identical to TRBD1. Trimming removed 8 bases from V and 6 bases from J; junction bases left unmatched: 6. The CDR3 is 12 residues long. Germline CDR1 reads MDHEN; CDR2 reads SYDVKM. The CDR3 is CASAGTADGYTF. The DNA of the CDR3 is TGTGCCAGCGCAGGGACAGCCGATGGCTACACCTTC.

This clonotype was detected many times. V gene TRBV10-2 combines with J gene TRBJ2-3; D tentatively fits TRBD1 or TRBD2 (5 bases each). Deletions cut 3 bases from V and 3 bases from J, with 13 bases between. CDR1 WSHSY and CDR2 SAAADI come from the germline V gene. The CDR3 runs 15 residues. The CDR3 loop is CASSDGGKITDTQYF. CDR3 nucleotide sequence: TGCGCCAGCAGTGATGGGGGAAAGATAACAGATACGCAGTATTTT.

This clonotype was recorded at least ten times. The rearrangement links TRBV4-3 to TRBJ2-3, with 10 bases lining up with TRBD2. J lost 4 bases, V lost 2 bases, and 9 bases had no gene match. The CDR3 has 17 amino acids. Germline loops: CDR1 LGHNA, CDR2 YSLEER. Here the CDR3 DNA reads TGCGCCAGCAGCCAAACGGTTCCTAGCGGGAGCGCAGATACGCAGTATTTT. The encoded protein is CASSQTVPSGSADTQYF.

This clonotype occurred many times. The V call is TRBV5-1, the J call TRBJ1-1, with a possible D match to TRBD1 (5 bases). Germline CDR1 is SGHRS and CDR2 is YFSETQ. The CDR3 is made up of 14 amino acids. V was cut by 0 bases and J by 5 bases, with 11 bases left in between. The CDR3 bases are TGCGCCAGCAGCTTGGCGGGGGGGAGTACTGAAGCTTTCTTT. It translates to CASSLAGGSTEAFF.

The chain links TRBV4-2 to TRBJ1-4, with D possibly matching TRBD1 (5 bases). Germline V CDR1 and CDR2: LGHNA, YNFKEQ. V lost 0 bases, J lost 8 bases, and 13 bases lay in between. This CDR3 has 15 amino acids. DNA for the CDR3: TGTGCCAGCAGCCAAGACAGGGCAGCCTCAGAAAAACTGTTTTTT. Its translation: CASSQDRAASEKLFF.

This clonotype was recorded many times. The chain employs TRBV3-1 and TRBJ2-1, with TRBD1 matching 7 bases. This CDR3 spans 15 amino acids. J gave up 3 bases and V 4 bases, and 6 bases lay outside the gene matches. Per the germline V gene, CDR1 is LGHDT and CDR2 is YNNKEL (reference sequence). CDR3 DNA: TGTGCCAGCAGCCGTGGGGCAGGGGGCTACAATGAGCAGTTCTTC. Translation gives CASSRGAGGYNEQFF.

This clonotype was detected ten times or more. The chain combines TRBV2 with TRBJ2-2; no clear D gene. The CDR3 consists of 14 residues. CDR1 SNHLY and CDR2 FYNNEI come from the germline V gene. V lost 7 bases and J 4 bases, leaving 13 bases between the germline ends. CDR3 DNA sequence: TGTGCCAGCATGTTGATCAAGTCCACCGGGGAGCTGTTTTTT. Encoded protein: CASMLIKSTGELFF. Variable domain in full (rest from reference TRBV2 and TRBJ2-2): EPEVTQTPSHQVTQMGQEVILRCVPISNHLYFYWYRQILGQKVEFLVSFYNNEISEKSEIFDDQFSVERPDGSNFTLKIRSTKLEDSAMYFCASMLIKSTGELFFGEGSRLTVL.

This clonotype was recorded at least ten times. The chain carries TRBV4-1 and TRBJ1-5, with D possibly being TRBD1 (6 bases). This CDR3 region has 16 residues. Germline CDR1 is MGHRA and CDR2 is YSYEKL. V shed 2 bases and J shed 3 bases, with 14 bases lying between them. CDR3 protein: CASSQPSDSYNQPQHF. In nucleotides, the CDR3 is TGCGCCAGCAGCCAACCATCGGACAGTTACAATCAGCCCCAGCATTTT.

On this clonotype itself: With a far larger clone one base away, a read error is the likely cause. The chain employs TRBV28 and TRBJ2-3; no firm D call. The germline gives CDR1 MDHEN, CDR2 SYDVKM. The CDR3 totals 13 residues. Trimming shortened V by 7 bases and J by 1 base, and 9 bases separated the two germline ends. For the CDR3, the DNA is TGTGCCAGCACCTTGGCGGGCACAGATACGCAGTATTTT. This encodes CASTLAGTDTQYF. Full variable domain (outside the CDR3, taken from reference TRBV28 and TRBJ2-3): DVKVTQSSRYLVKRTGEKVFLECVQDMDHENMFWYRQDPGLGLRLIYFSYDVKMKEKGDIPEGYSVSREKKERFSLILESASTNQTSMYLCASTLAGTDTQYFGPGTRLTVL.

The table lists this clonotype with many counts. This sequence joins TRBV12-3 or TRBV12-4 and TRBJ2-6; D call uncertain. The CDR3 consists of 11 residues. The ends were cut back, 9 bases at V and 1 base at J, with 1 base in the middle. The CDR3 loop reads CASSGANVLTF. The DNA for the CDR3 is TGTGCCAGTTCTGGGGCCAACGTCCTGACTTTC.

This clonotype was seen many times. The gene calls are TRBV5-1 and TRBJ2-4, with D possibly TRBD2 on 6 matching bases. V lost 1 base and J 5 bases, leaving 10 bases between the germline ends. The germline gives CDR1 SGHRS, CDR2 YFSETQ. The CDR3 sequence is 14 residues long. CDR3 region: CASSLTVAENIQYF. The DNA for the CDR3 is TGCGCCAGCAGCTTGACAGTAGCGGAAAACATTCAGTACTTC.

This clonotype has a count of ten or more. The chain employs TRBV29-1 and TRBJ2-7, with D possibly matching TRBD2 (5 bases). The V end was cut by 4 bases, the J end by 5 bases, with 9 bases between. The germline gives CDR1 SQVTM, CDR2 ANQGSEA. CDR3 length: 11 amino acids. As DNA, the CDR3 is TGCAGCGTTGGTCGGGGTCACGAGCAGTACTTC. This encodes CSVGRGHEQYF.

This clonotype has ten or more counts. The chain links TRBV5-6 to TRBJ2-3, with a weak D call TRBD2 (5 bases). The ends were cut back, 0 bases at V and 0 bases at J, with 11 bases in the middle. Germline assignment: CDR1 SGHDT and CDR2 YYEEEE. This CDR3 comprises 16 residues. The CDR3 DNA is TGTGCCAGCAGCTTGGAACCAGGCGGGAGCACAGATACGCAGTATTTT. It is translated as CASSLEPGGSTDTQYF.

There are many counts of this clonotype. This rearrangement joins TRBV5-5 to TRBJ2-7; D ambiguous. V was pared by 2 bases and J by 2 bases, with 8 bases between. CDR3 size: 13 residues. Germline CDR1 reads SGHKS; CDR2 reads YYEKEE (reference sequence). For the CDR3, the DNA is TGTGCCAGCAGCTTCACCCGTACCTACGAGCAGTACTTC. This translates into CASSFTRTYEQYF.

This clonotype was seen more than once but under ten times. The chain couples TRBV4-2 to TRBJ2-3; D assignment may be TRBD1 or TRBD2 (6 bases each). The germline V gene has CDR1 LGHNA and CDR2 YNFKEQ. V lost 1 base and J lost 4, with 9 bases in between. The CDR3 length is 14 residues. CDR3 sequence (DNA): TGTGCCAGCAGCCAAGCCCGGGGGCCAGATACGCAGTATTTT. As protein: CASSQARGPDTQYF.

This clonotype was seen repeatedly, ten times or more. V and J are TRBV28 and TRBJ1-1, with D perhaps TRBD1 (5 bases). CDR1 and CDR2 (germline): MDHEN, SYDVKM. The CDR3 consists of 13 residues. Trimming left V 5 bases short and J 3 bases short, with 10 bases between. The CDR3 DNA follows: TGTGCCAGCAGTGGCCGGGGCTACACTGAAGCTTTCTTT. This codes for CASSGRGYTEAFF.

This clonotype was found many times. The chain uses TRBV27 and TRBJ1-5, with 7 bases aligning to TRBD1. J gave up 5 bases and V 4 bases, and 8 bases lay outside the gene matches. The CDR3 is 15 residues long. Per the germline V gene, CDR1 is MNHEY and CDR2 is SMNVEV (reference sequence). CDR3 nucleotide sequence: TGTGCCAGCAGTTATAGGACAGGCATAGATCAGCCCCAGCATTTT. Protein: CASSYRTGIDQPQHF.

This clonotype was seen many times. The chain joins TRBV20-1 to TRBJ1-4; D gene unclear. Per the germline V gene, CDR1 is DFQATT and CDR2 is SNEGSKA (reference sequence). V was cut by 5 bases and J by 8 bases, with 15 bases left in between. This CDR3 has 13 residues. The CDR3 DNA is TGCAGTGCTCCCCTGACGGGCGAGGAAAAACTGTTTTTT. It yields the protein CSAPLTGEEKLFF.

This clonotype was observed many times. The genes are TRBV3-1 and TRBJ2-2; 7 bases line up with TRBD1. The CDR3 spans 14 residues. The ends lost 6 bases at V and 5 bases at J; junction bases unmatched: 6. Per the germline V gene, CDR1 is LGHDT and CDR2 is YNNKEL (reference sequence). The DNA of the CDR3 is TGTGCCAGCAGTGAACAGGGGTGGACCGGGGAGCTGTTTTTT. This translates into CASSEQGWTGELFF.

This clonotype has ten or more counts. The CDR3 bases are TGTGCCAGCAGCTCCCTCCGGGCAGGGGTCATCACCGGGGAGCTGTTTTTT. Its translation is CASSSLRAGVITGELFF. The rearrangement links TRBV2 to TRBJ2-2, with a weak D call TRBD1 (6 bases). The CDR3 has 17 amino acids. The V and J ends lost 6 bases and 4 bases respectively, with 21 bases between them. Germline values: CDR1 SNHLY, CDR2 FYNNEI.

In its sample, this clonotype was seen many times. The chain joins TRBV5-1 to TRBJ2-7; D is tentatively TRBD1 or TRBD2 (6 bases each). V gave up 0 bases and J gave up 0 bases, with 10 bases separating them. Germline CDR1 SGHRS, CDR2 YFSETQ. The CDR3 is 15 residues long. The DNA for the CDR3 is TGCGCCAGCAGCTTGGGGGGGGCAAACTCCTACGAGCAGTACTTC. It yields the protein CASSLGGANSYEQYF. The full variable domain, with the rest looked up from reference TRBV5-1 and TRBJ2-7, is KAGVTQTPRYLIKTRGQQVTLSCSPISGHRSVSWYQQTPGQGLQFLFEYFSETQRNKGNFPGRFSGRQFSNSRSEMNVSTLELGDSALYLCASSLGGANSYEQYFGPGTRLTVT.

This clonotype was observed many times. The V gene is TRBV7-8, the J gene TRBJ2-5; 7 bases are a match to TRBD2. Germline V gives CDR1 SGHVS, CDR2 FQNEAQ. This CDR3 spans 14 amino acids. Trimming took 5 bases from V and 4 from J; bases not matched to a gene: 7. The CDR3 DNA is TGTGCCAGCAGCAAGGGACTAAGGGGAGAGACCCAGTACTTC. Amino acids: CASSKGLRGETQYF.

This clonotype was recorded at least ten times. The genes are TRBV27 and TRBJ1-1, with D unresolved. The CDR3 is 13 amino acids. The V end lost 7 bases, the J end lost 3 bases, and 12 bases lay between the germline ends. CDR1 is MNHEY, CDR2 SMNVEV, per germline (reference sequence). The CDR3, as DNA: TGTGCCAGCAACTCGAACGGGCACACTGAAGCTTTCTTT. This sequence encodes CASNSNGHTEAFF.

Many counts were recorded for this clonotype. The J gene is TRBJ1-4, the V gene TRBV20-1, with D unclear. The CDR3 is 14 amino acids. Germline V gene sequence: CDR1 DFQATT, CDR2 SNEGSKA (reference sequence). V was cut by 1 base and J by 6 bases, with 12 bases left in between. This CDR3 reads CSARAEGVDEKLFF. CDR3 bases: TGCAGTGCTAGAGCGGAGGGAGTGGATGAAAAACTGTTTTTT.

This clonotype has at least ten counts. The rearrangement joins TRBV7-6 to TRBJ2-1; no clear D. This CDR3 spans 15 amino acids. V was pared by 5 bases and J by 3 bases, with 14 bases between. CDR1 is SGHVS and CDR2 is FNYEAQ in the germline V gene. The CDR3 is CASSGTGQNYNEQFF. The CDR3 DNA reads as TGTGCCAGCAGCGGAACCGGCCAGAACTACAATGAGCAGTTCTTC.